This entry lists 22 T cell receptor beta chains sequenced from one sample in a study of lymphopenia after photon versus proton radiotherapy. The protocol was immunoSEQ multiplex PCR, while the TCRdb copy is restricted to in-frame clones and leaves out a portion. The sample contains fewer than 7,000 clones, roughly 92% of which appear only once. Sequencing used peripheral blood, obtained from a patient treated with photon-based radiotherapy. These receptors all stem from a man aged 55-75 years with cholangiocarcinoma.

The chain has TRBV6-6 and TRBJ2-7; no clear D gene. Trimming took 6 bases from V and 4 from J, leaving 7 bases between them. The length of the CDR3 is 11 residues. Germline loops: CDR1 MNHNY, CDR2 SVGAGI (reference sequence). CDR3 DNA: TGTGCCAGCAGCCAAAATTACGAGCAGTACTTC. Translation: CASSQNYEQYF.

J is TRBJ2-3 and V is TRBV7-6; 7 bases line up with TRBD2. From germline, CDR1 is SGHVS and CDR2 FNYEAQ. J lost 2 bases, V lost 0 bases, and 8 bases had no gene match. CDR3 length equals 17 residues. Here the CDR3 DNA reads TGTGCCAGCAGCTTAGCTCTTGGCGGGGGATTCACAGATACGCAGTATTTT. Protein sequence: CASSLALGGGFTDTQYF.

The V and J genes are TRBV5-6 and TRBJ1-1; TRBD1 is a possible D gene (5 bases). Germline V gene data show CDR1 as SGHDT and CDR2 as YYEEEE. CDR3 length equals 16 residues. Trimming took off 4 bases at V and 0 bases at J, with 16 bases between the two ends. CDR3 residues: CASSPNTGTVNTEAFF. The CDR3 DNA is TGTGCCAGCAGCCCAAACACTGGGACGGTGAACACTGAAGCTTTCTTT.

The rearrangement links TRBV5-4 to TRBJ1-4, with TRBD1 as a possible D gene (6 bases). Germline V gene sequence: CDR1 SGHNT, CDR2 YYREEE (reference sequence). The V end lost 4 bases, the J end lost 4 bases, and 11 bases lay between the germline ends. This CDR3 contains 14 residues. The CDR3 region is CASSREGGNEKLFF. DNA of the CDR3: TGTGCCAGCAGCCGGGAAGGGGGTAATGAAAAACTGTTTTTT.

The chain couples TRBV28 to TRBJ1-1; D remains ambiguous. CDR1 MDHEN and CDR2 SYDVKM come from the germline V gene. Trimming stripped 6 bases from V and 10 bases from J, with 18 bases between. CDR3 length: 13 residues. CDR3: CASSQPVVQRAFF. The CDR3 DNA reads TGTGCCAGCAGCCAGCCGGTCGTACAGCGAGCTTTCTTT.

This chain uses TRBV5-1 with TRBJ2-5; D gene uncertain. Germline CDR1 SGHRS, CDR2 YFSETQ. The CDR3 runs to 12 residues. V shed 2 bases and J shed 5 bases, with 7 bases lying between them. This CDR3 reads CASSFYPETQYF. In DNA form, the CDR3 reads TGCGCCAGCAGCTTTTATCCGGAGACCCAGTACTTC.

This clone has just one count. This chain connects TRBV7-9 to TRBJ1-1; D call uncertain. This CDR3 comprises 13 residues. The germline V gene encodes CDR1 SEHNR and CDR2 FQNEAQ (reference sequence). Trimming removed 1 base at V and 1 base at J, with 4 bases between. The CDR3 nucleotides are TGTGCCAGCAGCTTAGAAGCGAACACTGAAGCTTTCTTT. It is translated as CASSLEANTEAFF.

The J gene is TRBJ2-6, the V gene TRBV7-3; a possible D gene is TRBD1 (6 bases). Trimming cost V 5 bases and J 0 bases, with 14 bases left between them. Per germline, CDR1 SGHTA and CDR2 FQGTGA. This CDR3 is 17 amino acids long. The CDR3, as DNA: TGTGCCAGCAGCATGTTGTCAGGGGTCTCTGGGGCCAACGTCCTGACTTTC. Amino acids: CASSMLSGVSGANVLTF.

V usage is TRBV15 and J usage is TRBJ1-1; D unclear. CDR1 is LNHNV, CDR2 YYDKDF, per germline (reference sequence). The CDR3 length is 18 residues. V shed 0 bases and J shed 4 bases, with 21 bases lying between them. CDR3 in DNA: TGTGCCACCAGCAGAGATCTAAGCCACGGGGTCCGGGGCACTGAAGCTTTCTTT. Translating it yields CATSRDLSHGVRGTEAFF.

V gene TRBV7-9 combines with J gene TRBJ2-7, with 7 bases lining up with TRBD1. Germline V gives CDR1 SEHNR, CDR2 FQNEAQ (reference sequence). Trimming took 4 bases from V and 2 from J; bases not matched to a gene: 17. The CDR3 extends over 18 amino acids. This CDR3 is CASSSSLGVWQGAYEQYF. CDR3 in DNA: TGTGCCAGCAGCTCTAGCCTGGGGGTATGGCAGGGGGCCTACGAGCAGTACTTC.

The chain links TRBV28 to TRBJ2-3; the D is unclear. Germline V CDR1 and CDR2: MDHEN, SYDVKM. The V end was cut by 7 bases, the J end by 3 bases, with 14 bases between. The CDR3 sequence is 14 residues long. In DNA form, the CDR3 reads TGTGCCAGCACTGAACAAGGAAGGACAGATACGCAGTATTTT. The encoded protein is CASTEQGRTDTQYF.

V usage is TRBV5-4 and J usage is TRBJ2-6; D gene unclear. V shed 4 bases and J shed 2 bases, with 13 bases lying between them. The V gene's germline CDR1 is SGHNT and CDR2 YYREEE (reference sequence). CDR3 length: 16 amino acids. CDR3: CASSPVVSPGANVLTF. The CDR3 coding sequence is TGTGCCAGCAGCCCGGTGGTGTCCCCTGGGGCCAACGTCCTGACTTTC.

The CDR3 DNA follows: TGCGCCAGCAGCCCGACACTTAACACTGAAGCTTTCTTT. Protein sequence: CASSPTLNTEAFF. The genes are TRBV5-1 and TRBJ1-1, with unresolved D. Trimming removed 4 bases from V and 2 bases from J, with 9 bases in between. This CDR3 comprises 13 residues. The germline V gene has CDR1 SGHRS and CDR2 YFSETQ. Looking up the rest from reference TRBV5-1 and TRBJ1-1 gives the full variable domain: KAGVTQTPRYLIKTRGQQVTLSCSPISGHRSVSWYQQTPGQGLQFLFEYFSETQRNKGNFPGRFSGRQFSNSRSEMNVSTLELGDSALYLCASSPTLNTEAFFGQGTRLTVV.

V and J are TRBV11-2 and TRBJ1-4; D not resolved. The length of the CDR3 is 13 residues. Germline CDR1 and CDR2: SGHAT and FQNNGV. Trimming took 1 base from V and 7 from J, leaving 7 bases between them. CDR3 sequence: CASSLAYSEKLFF. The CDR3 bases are TGTGCCAGCAGCTTAGCATATAGTGAAAAACTGTTTTTT. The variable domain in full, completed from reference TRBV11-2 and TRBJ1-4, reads EAGVAQSPRYKIIEKRQSVAFWCNPISGHATLYWYQQILGQGPKLLIQFQNNGVVDDSQLPKDRFSAERLKGVDSTLKIQPAKLEDSAVYLCASSLAYSEKLFFGSGTQLSVL.

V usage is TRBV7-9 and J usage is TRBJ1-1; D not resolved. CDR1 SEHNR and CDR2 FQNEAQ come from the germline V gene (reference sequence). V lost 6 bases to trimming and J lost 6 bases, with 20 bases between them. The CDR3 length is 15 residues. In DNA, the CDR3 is TGTGCCAGCAGTTTATCATCCCGGATCGCCCCTGAAGCTTTCTTT. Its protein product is CASSLSSRIAPEAFF.

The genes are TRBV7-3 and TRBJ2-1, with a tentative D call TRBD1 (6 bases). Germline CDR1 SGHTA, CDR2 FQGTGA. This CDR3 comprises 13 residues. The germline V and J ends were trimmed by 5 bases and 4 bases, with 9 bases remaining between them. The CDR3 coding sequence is TGTGCCAGCAGCCCCGACAGGTACAATGAGCAGTTCTTC. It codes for CASSPDRYNEQFF.

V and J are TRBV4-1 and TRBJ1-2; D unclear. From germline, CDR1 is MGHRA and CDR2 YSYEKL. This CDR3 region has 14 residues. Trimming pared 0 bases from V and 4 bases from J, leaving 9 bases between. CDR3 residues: CASSQEGQIYGYTF. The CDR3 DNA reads TGCGCCAGCAGCCAAGAGGGCCAAATCTATGGCTACACCTTC.

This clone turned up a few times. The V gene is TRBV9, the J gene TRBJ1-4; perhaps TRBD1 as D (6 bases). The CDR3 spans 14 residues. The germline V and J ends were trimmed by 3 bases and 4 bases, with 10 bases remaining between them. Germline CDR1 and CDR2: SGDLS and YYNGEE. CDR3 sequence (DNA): TGTGCCAGCAGCGAGACAGGATTTAATGAAAAACTGTTTTTT. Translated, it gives CASSETGFNEKLFF.

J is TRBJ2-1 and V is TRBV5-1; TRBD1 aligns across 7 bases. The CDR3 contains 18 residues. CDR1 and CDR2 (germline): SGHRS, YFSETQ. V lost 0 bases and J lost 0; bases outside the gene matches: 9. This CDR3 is CASSLGTGDSSSYNEQFF. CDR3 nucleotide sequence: TGCGCCAGCAGCTTGGGGACAGGCGACTCGAGCTCCTACAATGAGCAGTTCTTC.

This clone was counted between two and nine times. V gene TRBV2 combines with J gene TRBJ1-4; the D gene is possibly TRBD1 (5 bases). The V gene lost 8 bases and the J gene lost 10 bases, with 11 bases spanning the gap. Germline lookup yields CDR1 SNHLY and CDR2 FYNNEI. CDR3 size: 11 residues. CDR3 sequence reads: CASRAGGKLFF. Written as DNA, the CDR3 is TGTGCCAGCCGTGCGGGGGGAAAACTGTTTTTT.

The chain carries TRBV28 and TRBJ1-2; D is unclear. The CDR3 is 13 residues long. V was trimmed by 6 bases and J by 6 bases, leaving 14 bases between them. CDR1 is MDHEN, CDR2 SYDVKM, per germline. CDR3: CASSTLLTDGYTF. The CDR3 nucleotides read TGTGCCAGCAGCACGCTCCTAACGGATGGCTACACCTTC.

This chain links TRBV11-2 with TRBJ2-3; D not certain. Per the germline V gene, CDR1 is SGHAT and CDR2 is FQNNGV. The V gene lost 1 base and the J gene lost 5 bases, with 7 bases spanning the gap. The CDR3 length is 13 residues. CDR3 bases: TGTGCCAGCAGCTTAGCCAGCCTAGATACGCAGTATTTT. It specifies CASSLASLDTQYF.